This paragraph covers one T cell receptor beta chain sequence. The sample belongs to a study of blood T cell repertoires in COVID-19. Study summary: Samples came from the United States, Italy and Spain, spanning acute and convalescent COVID-19. Sources were T cells, B-cell-depleted T cells, or PBMCs; the material itself was cDNA or gDNA.

As processed by the authors: Nucleated cell counts were estimated from reference gene primer amplification. Only in-frame clones appear in the TCRdb table, and some are missing; sequencing was by immunoSEQ multiplex PCR. V, J and clone size were drawn from that table, and D and trimming were deduced from the DNA. The sample has about 280,000 clones; 87% are singletons. Germline V CDR1 and CDR2: MGHDK, SYGVNS. CDR3 size: 12 residues. V dropped 8 bases and J dropped 1 base, with 9 bases sitting between them. The chain has TRBV25-1 and TRBJ2-7; D is uncertain. Specimen: peripheral blood. The receptor was derived from a woman between 45 and 60 years old who had recovered from COVID-19. The CDR3: CASRSSSYEQYF. CDR3 sequence (DNA): TGTGCCAGCCGTAGCTCGTCCTACGAGCAGTACTTC.